What follows describes a single T cell receptor beta chain. As yet, its antigen is unknown. With 60 Vbeta and 13 Jbeta primers, the PCR was carried out. This table comes from immunoSEQ multiplex PCR, and its TCRdb copy is limited to in-frame clones, with some not included. The sample lists 90,000 or so clones, 60% to 80% occurring once. This sample is drawn from a study of cytomegalovirus exposure and HLA in healthy donors. Study-wide results and caveats: Presence/absence analyses supposed approximately even sequencing depth among donors.

This clonotype was sampled from a boy younger than 18 in good health and CMV-seronegative. The sequenced material came from PBMCs.

The CDR3 bases are TGTGCCAGCAGCGGCAGACATAGCAATCAGCCCCAGCATTTT. It codes for CASSGRHSNQPQHF. This chain joins TRBV28 and TRBJ1-5; no reliable D call. Trimming cost V 6 bases and J 0 bases, with 9 bases left between them. The CDR3 length is 14 residues. Germline V gene sequence: CDR1 MDHEN, CDR2 SYDVKM.